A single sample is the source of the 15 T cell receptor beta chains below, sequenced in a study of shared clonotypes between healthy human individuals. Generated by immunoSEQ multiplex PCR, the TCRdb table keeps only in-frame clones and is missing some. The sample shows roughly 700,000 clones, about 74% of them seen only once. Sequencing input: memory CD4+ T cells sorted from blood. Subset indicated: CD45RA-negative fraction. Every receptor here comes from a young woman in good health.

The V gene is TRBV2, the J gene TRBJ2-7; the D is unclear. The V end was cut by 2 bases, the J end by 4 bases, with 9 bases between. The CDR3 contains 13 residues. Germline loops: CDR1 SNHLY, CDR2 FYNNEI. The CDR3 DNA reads TGTGCCAGCAGTGAATTAAGTATGTACGAGCAGTACTTC. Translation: CASSELSMYEQYF.

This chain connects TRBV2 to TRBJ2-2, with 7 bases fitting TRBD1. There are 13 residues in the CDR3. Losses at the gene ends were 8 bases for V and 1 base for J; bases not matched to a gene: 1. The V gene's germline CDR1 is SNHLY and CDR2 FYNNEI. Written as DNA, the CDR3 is TGTGCCAGCTCAGGGGGGAACACCGGGGAGCTGTTTTTT. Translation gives CASSGGNTGELFF.

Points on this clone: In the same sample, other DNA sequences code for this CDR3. The CDR3 DNA reads as TGTGCCAGTAGTAGACTAGCGGGAGCCTACGAGCAGTACTTC. This codes for CASSRLAGAYEQYF. J is TRBJ2-7 and V is TRBV19; 12 nucleotides align to TRBD2. This CDR3 contains 14 residues. Trimming removed 4 bases from V and 2 bases from J; junction bases left unmatched: 0. Germline V CDR1 and CDR2: LNHDA, SQIVND (reference sequence).

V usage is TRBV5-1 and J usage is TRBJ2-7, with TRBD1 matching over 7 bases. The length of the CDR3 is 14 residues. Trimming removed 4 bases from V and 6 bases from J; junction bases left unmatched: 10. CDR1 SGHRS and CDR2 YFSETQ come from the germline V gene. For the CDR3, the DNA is TGCGCCAGCAGCCACGGGACAGCCCTACTCGAGCAGTACTTC. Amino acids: CASSHGTALLEQYF.

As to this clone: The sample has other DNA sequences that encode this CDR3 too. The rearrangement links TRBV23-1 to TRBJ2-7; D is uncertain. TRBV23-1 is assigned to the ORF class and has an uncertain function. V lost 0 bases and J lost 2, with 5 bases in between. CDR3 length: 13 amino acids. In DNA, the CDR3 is TGCGCCAGCAGTCAATCGCGGCCCTACGAGCAGTACTTC. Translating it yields CASSQSRPYEQYF.

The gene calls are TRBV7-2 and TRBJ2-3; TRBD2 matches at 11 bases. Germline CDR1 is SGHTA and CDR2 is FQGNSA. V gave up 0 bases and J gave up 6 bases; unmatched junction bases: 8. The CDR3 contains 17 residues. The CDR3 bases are TGTGCCAGCAGCTTAGCGGGGACTAGCGGAGCGAGGGATACGCAGTATTTT. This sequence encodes CASSLAGTSGARDTQYF.

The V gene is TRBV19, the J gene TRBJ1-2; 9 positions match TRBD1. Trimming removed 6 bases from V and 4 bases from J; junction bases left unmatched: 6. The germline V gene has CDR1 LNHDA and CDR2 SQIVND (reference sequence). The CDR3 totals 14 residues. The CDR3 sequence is CASRPTGGLYGYTF. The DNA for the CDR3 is TGTGCCAGTAGACCCACAGGGGGCCTCTATGGCTACACCTTC.

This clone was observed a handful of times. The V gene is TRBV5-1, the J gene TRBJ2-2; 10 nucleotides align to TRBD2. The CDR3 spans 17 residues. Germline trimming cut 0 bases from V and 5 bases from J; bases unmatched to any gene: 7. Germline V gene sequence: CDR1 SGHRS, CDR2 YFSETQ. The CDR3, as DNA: TGCGCCAGCAGCTTGGCCCCTACTAGCGGGATAACCGGGGAGCTGTTTTTT. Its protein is CASSLAPTSGITGELFF.

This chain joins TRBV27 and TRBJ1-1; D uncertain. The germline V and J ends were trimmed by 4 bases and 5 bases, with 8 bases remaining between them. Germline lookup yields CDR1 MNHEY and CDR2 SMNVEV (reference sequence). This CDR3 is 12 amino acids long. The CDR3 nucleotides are TGTGCCAGCAGTTCCCAAGGGACTGAAGCTTTCTTT. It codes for CASSSQGTEAFF.

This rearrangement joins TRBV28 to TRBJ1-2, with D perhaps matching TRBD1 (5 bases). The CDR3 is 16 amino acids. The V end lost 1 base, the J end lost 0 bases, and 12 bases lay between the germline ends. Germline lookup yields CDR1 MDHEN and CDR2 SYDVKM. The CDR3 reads CASSLSGQGPNYGYTF. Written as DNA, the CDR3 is TGTGCCAGCAGTTTATCAGGGCAGGGACCTAACTATGGCTACACCTTC.

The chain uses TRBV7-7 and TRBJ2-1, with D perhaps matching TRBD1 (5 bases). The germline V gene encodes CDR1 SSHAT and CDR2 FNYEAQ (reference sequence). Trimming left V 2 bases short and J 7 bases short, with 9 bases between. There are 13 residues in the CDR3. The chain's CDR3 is CASSLSQGNEQFF. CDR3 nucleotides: TGTGCCAGCAGCTTATCCCAGGGAAATGAGCAGTTCTTC.

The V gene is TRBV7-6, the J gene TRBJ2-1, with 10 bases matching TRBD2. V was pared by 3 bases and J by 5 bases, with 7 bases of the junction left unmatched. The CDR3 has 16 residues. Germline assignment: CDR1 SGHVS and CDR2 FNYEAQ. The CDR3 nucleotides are TGTGCCAGCAGCTTGGGTATAGCGGGAGGCAACAATGAGCAGTTCTTC. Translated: CASSLGIAGGNNEQFF.

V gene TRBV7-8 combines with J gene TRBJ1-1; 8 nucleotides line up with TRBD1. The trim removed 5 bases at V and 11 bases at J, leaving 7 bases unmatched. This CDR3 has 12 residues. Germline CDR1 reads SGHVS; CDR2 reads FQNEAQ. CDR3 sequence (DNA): TGTGCCAGCAGCCCACGGACAGGGAGGGCTTTCTTT. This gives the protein CASSPRTGRAFF.

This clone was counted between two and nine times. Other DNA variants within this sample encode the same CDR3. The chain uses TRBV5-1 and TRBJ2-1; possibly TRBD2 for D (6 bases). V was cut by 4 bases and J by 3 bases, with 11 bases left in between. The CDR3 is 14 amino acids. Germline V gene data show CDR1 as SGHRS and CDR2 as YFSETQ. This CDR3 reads CASSVSSVYNEQFF. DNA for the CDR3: TGCGCCAGCAGCGTCTCTAGCGTCTACAATGAGCAGTTCTTC.

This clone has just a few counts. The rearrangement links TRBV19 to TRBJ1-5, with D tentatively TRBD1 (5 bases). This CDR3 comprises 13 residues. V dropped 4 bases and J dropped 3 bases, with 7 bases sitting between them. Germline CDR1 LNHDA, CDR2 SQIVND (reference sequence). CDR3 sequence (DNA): TGTGCCAGTAGTAGACAGCTCAATCAGCCCCAGCATTTT. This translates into CASSRQLNQPQHF. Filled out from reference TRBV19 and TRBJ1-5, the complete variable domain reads DGGITQSPKYLFRKEGQNVTLSCEQNLNHDAMYWYRQDPGQGLRLIYYSQIVNDFQKGDIAEGYSVSREKKESFPLTVTSAQKNPTAFYLCASSRQLNQPQHFGDGTRLSIL.